The 15 T cell receptor beta chains below come from one sample, sequenced in a study of blood T cell repertoires in COVID-19. Repertoires were generated with immunoSEQ multiplex PCR, while TCRdb's copy carries only in-frame clones and drops some. Here the sample spans just over 300,000 clones, around 84% being singletons. Material for sequencing was PBMCs or T cells enriched from blood (not recorded which). The receptors were sampled from a man younger than 40 who had recovered from COVID-19.

This sequence joins TRBV6-5 and TRBJ2-7; unclear D gene. The germline V gene encodes CDR1 MNHEY and CDR2 SVGAGI. CDR3 length: 14 residues. Trimming cost V 5 bases and J 0 bases, with 11 bases left between them. Here the CDR3 reads CASSPTAYSYEQYF. In DNA form, the CDR3 reads TGTGCCAGCAGTCCCACAGCTTACTCCTACGAGCAGTACTTC.

The chain employs TRBV6-5 and TRBJ1-3; D is undetermined. The germline V and J ends were trimmed by 6 bases and 4 bases, with 16 bases remaining between them. The CDR3 consists of 15 residues. CDR1 MNHEY and CDR2 SVGAGI come from the germline V gene. The CDR3 bases are TGTGCCAGCAGGCAAACAATGCAGGCGGGAAACACCATATATTTT. Its translation is CASRQTMQAGNTIYF.

This rearrangement joins TRBV12-3 or TRBV12-4 to TRBJ1-2; D might be TRBD1 (5 bases). The length of the CDR3 is 13 residues. Deletions cut 5 bases from V and 4 bases from J, with 11 bases between. In nucleotides, the CDR3 is TGTGCCAGCAGTGTGGCAGGGCCCTATGGCTACACCTTC. It yields the protein CASSVAGPYGYTF.

The rearrangement joins TRBV24-1 to TRBJ2-7; TRBD2 matches 7 bases. Germline V CDR1 and CDR2: KGHDR, SFDVKD. V lost 3 bases, J lost 3 bases, and 7 bases stayed unmatched. This CDR3 region has 15 residues. CDR3 residues: CATSDRTRSLYEQYF. The DNA of the CDR3 is TGTGCCACCAGTGATCGGACTAGGTCGCTCTACGAGCAGTACTTC.

The rearrangement joins TRBV28 to TRBJ2-1, with TRBD1 identical over 7 bases. Trimming cost V 7 bases and J 3 bases; bases outside gene matches: 6. The germline V gene has CDR1 MDHEN and CDR2 SYDVKM. The CDR3 loop spans 14 amino acids. CDR3: CASNSGTDYNEQFF. The CDR3 nucleotides read TGTGCCAGCAACTCCGGGACAGACTACAATGAGCAGTTCTTC.

A few counts support this clone. The V gene is TRBV7-2, the J gene TRBJ2-1, with 11 bases fitting TRBD2. This CDR3 is 15 amino acids long. Germline V gives CDR1 SGHTA, CDR2 FQGNSA. Trimming took 5 bases from V and 8 from J; bases not matched to a gene: 8. CDR3 bases: TGTGCCAGCAGCCTCACTAGCGGGGGCGGGGATGAGCAGTTCTTC. It codes for CASSLTSGGGDEQFF.

This chain joins TRBV27 and TRBJ2-7; TRBD1 agrees at 7 bases. Germline assignment: CDR1 MNHEY and CDR2 SMNVEV (reference sequence). The CDR3 consists of 15 residues. V shed 5 bases and J 3 bases; nucleotides not matched to a gene: 10. The DNA for the CDR3 is TGTGCCAGCAGTCCCCGACAGGGCAAAGGCTACGAGCAGTACTTC. It encodes CASSPRQGKGYEQYF.

The chain is built from TRBV28 and TRBJ2-3; TRBD1 is a possible D gene (6 bases). Between the trimmed V and J ends, which lost 7 bases and 4 bases, there was a span of 27 bases. The CDR3 runs 18 residues. CDR1 MDHEN and CDR2 SYDVKM come from the germline V gene. The CDR3 nucleotides read TGTGCCAGCACCACAACACGGGCCCACAGGGAGCTCCCAGATACGCAGTATTTT. This gives the protein CASTTTRAHRELPDTQYF.

The V and J genes are TRBV10-1 and TRBJ1-1, with 11 bases aligning to TRBD1. The germline V gene has CDR1 WNHNN and CDR2 SYGVQD (reference sequence). The CDR3 is made up of 13 amino acids. V lost 5 bases and J lost 8; bases outside the gene matches: 4. CDR3 residues: CASSPGQGGEAFF. The CDR3 DNA reads as TGCGCCAGCAGTCCGGGACAGGGGGGAGAAGCTTTCTTT.

CDR3 in DNA: TGTGCCAGCAGCTTAGACCCAGGCCAGCCCCAGCATTTT. Translating gives CASSLDPGQPQHF. The rearrangement joins TRBV7-2 to TRBJ1-5; D remains unclear. V was shortened by 1 base and J by 7 bases, with 8 bases between the two germline ends. Germline-derived CDR1 and CDR2 are SGHTA and FQGNSA. This CDR3 contains 13 residues.

The V gene is TRBV29-1, the J gene TRBJ1-4, with 8 bases lining up with TRBD1. The germline V gene encodes CDR1 SQVTM and CDR2 ANQGSEA. The CDR3 extends over 15 amino acids. Germline trimming cut 7 bases from V and 0 bases from J; bases unmatched to any gene: 7. The CDR3: CSAGTGLPTNEKLFF. The CDR3 DNA reads as TGCAGCGCCGGGACAGGCCTACCAACTAATGAAAAACTGTTTTTT.

The rearrangement uses TRBV5-1 and TRBJ2-5; 11 bases line up with TRBD2. The CDR3 has 16 amino acids. J gave up 2 bases and V 6 bases, and 9 bases lay outside the gene matches. Germline CDR1 and CDR2: SGHRS and YFSETQ. Written as DNA, the CDR3 is TGCGCCAGCATTGGGCTAGCGGGGGGACCTCAAGAGACCCAGTACTTC. Translating gives CASIGLAGGPQETQYF.

This chain links TRBV19 with TRBJ1-4; TRBD1 matches at 9 bases. J gave up 8 bases and V 5 bases, and 9 bases lay outside the gene matches. In germline, CDR1 is LNHDA, CDR2 SQIVND (reference sequence). The CDR3 is 15 residues long. The CDR3 bases are TGTGCCAGTAGTCCAACTCCGGACAGGGGAGAAAAACTGTTTTTT. Its protein product is CASSPTPDRGEKLFF.

CDR3 protein: CASSQDAGGRTEAFF. CDR3 bases: TGTGCCAGCAGCCAAGATGCAGGGGGACGGACTGAAGCTTTCTTT. V is TRBV14 and J is TRBJ1-1, with 7 bases matching TRBD1. Per germline, CDR1 SGHDN and CDR2 FVKESK. The length of the CDR3 is 15 residues. V trimming: 0 bases; J trimming: 5 bases; junction bases outside the gene matches: 6. Filled out from reference TRBV14 and TRBJ1-1, the complete variable domain reads EAGVTQFPSHSVIEKGQTVTLRCDPISGHDNLYWYRRVMGKEIKFLLHFVKESKQDESGMPNNRFLAERTGGTYSTLKVQPAELEDSGVYFCASSQDAGGRTEAFFGQGTRLTVV.

This chain connects TRBV4-1 to TRBJ1-6, with no clear D. The CDR3 extends over 13 amino acids. CDR1 is MGHRA, CDR2 YSYEKL, per germline. V lost 0 bases to trimming and J lost 9 bases, with 6 bases between them. The CDR3, as DNA: TGCGCCAGCAGCCAAGAGGGGAGTTCACCCCTCCACTTT. It is translated as CASSQEGSSPLHF.